The rows below give T cell receptor beta chains drawn from one sample of a study of T cell changes during pregnancy in multiple sclerosis. The data were produced by immunoSEQ multiplex PCR, yet TCRdb's version contains in-frame clones alone and is incomplete. The sample yields roughly 69,000 clones, approximately 91% seen once. The sample here was peripheral blood, taken in the third trimester of pregnancy. The receptors stem from a female donor with multiple sclerosis, enrolled in a pregnancy study. Both conserved end residues are part of each CDR3. Fields, in order: clone size, D gene, J gene, V gene, CDR3 DNA, CDR3 protein. D genes are given only for firm matches. A row's size may be missing; if present it is once, few, many or a size class.

clone_size: few
d_call: NA
j_call: TRBJ2-1
v_call: TRBV7-8
cdr3_nt: TGTGCCAGCAGCCCGGGTTCCTACAATGAGCAGTTCTTC
cdr3_aa: CASSPGSYNEQFF

clone_size: NA
d_call: TRBD2
j_call: TRBJ2-7
v_call: TRBV2
cdr3_nt: TGTGCCAGCAGTGAATTCCCCCCAACTAGCGGGGGGACCACCTACGAGCAGTACTTC
cdr3_aa: CASSEFPPTSGGTTYEQYF

clone_size: NA
d_call: NA
j_call: TRBJ1-1
v_call: TRBV4-1
cdr3_nt: TGCGCCAGCAGCCAAAATAGAGAAAACACTGAAGCTTTCTTT
cdr3_aa: CASSQNRENTEAFF

clone_size: NA
d_call: NA
j_call: TRBJ2-4
v_call: TRBV2
cdr3_nt: TGTGCCAGCCGGGTCAAAAACATTCAGTACTTC
cdr3_aa: CASRVKNIQYF

clone_size: NA
d_call: NA
j_call: TRBJ1-1
v_call: TRBV7-9
cdr3_nt: TGTGCCGGCGTGGATTCAGGGAACACTGAAGCTTTCTTT
cdr3_aa: CAGVDSGNTEAFF

clone_size: few
d_call: NA
j_call: TRBJ2-1
v_call: TRBV11-2
cdr3_nt: TGTGCCAGCAGCCTGTTTAGGGGGGGGGCTGAGTTCTTC
cdr3_aa: CASSLFRGGAEFF

clone_size: once
d_call: NA
j_call: TRBJ1-3
v_call: TRBV10-2
cdr3_nt: TGCGCCAGCAGCCTATTGGAACAGGAGACTCGCTCTGGAAACACCATATATTTT
cdr3_aa: CASSLLEQETRSGNTIYF

clone_size: once
d_call: TRBD1
j_call: TRBJ1-1
v_call: TRBV7-2
cdr3_nt: TGTGCCAGCAGCCCCTACGACAGGGGAGCTTTCTTT
cdr3_aa: CASSPYDRGAFF

clone_size: NA
d_call: TRBD2
j_call: TRBJ2-1
v_call: TRBV7-2
cdr3_nt: TGTGCCAGCCGCCGGCGGGGGTCTTATGAGAATGAGCAGTTCTTC
cdr3_aa: CASRRRGSYENEQFF

clone_size: NA
d_call: TRBD1
j_call: TRBJ2-3
v_call: TRBV29-1
cdr3_nt: TGCAGCGTTGAAGGGGGACAGGTGAGGGATACGCAGTATTTT
cdr3_aa: CSVEGGQVRDTQYF

clone_size: few
d_call: NA
j_call: TRBJ2-6
v_call: TRBV6-1
cdr3_nt: TGTGCCAGCGGCGACAGCTCTGGGGCCAACGTCCTGACTTTC
cdr3_aa: CASGDSSGANVLTF

clone_size: NA
d_call: TRBD1
j_call: TRBJ2-3
v_call: TRBV13
cdr3_nt: TGTGCCAGCAGCGACAGGGGAGATTGGGCAGATACGCAGTATTTT
cdr3_aa: CASSDRGDWADTQYF

clone_size: NA
d_call: TRBD1
j_call: TRBJ1-1
v_call: TRBV4-2
cdr3_nt: TGTGCCAGCAGCCAAGCGCCGGGACAGGGGGCCACTGAAGCTTTCTTT
cdr3_aa: CASSQAPGQGATEAFF

clone_size: NA
d_call: NA
j_call: TRBJ2-5
v_call: TRBV2
cdr3_nt: TGTGCCAGCAGTGAAGCGGGGGGAGGAGAGACCCAGTACTTC
cdr3_aa: CASSEAGGGETQYF

clone_size: NA
d_call: NA
j_call: TRBJ1-5
v_call: TRBV6-1
cdr3_nt: TGTGCCAGCAGTCCATGGGACGGCTCAGGGGCCCAGCATTTT
cdr3_aa: CASSPWDGSGAQHF

clone_size: NA
d_call: TRBD1
j_call: TRBJ1-3
v_call: TRBV4-1
cdr3_nt: TGCGCCAGCAGCCAGGACAGGGGGGCGGAAGGAAACACCATATATTTT
cdr3_aa: CASSQDRGAEGNTIYF

clone_size: NA
d_call: TRBD2
j_call: TRBJ2-4
v_call: TRBV28
cdr3_nt: TGTGCCAGCAGCGGGGGGGCCGGAGCCAAAAACATTCAGTACTTC
cdr3_aa: CASSGGAGAKNIQYF

clone_size: once
d_call: NA
j_call: TRBJ2-1
v_call: TRBV12-5
cdr3_nt: TGTGCTAGTGGTGCGGGCCAGAGATACAATGAGCAGTTCTTC
cdr3_aa: CASGAGQRYNEQFF

clone_size: many
d_call: NA
j_call: TRBJ1-1
v_call: TRBV6-1
cdr3_nt: TGTGCCAGCAGTGAAGAAGGGACACTGAACACTGAAGCTTTCTTT
cdr3_aa: CASSEEGTLNTEAFF

clone_size: NA
d_call: NA
j_call: TRBJ1-2
v_call: TRBV7-3
cdr3_nt: TGTGCCAGCAGCTTAAGGGACACAAAGATCTATGGCTACACCTTC
cdr3_aa: CASSLRDTKIYGYTF

clone_size: NA
d_call: TRBD2
j_call: TRBJ2-7
v_call: TRBV4-3
cdr3_nt: TGCGCCAGCAGCCAAGGAAGCGGGGGCCCCTACGAGCAGTACTTC
cdr3_aa: CASSQGSGGPYEQYF

clone_size: NA
d_call: NA
j_call: TRBJ2-5
v_call: TRBV7-9
cdr3_nt: TGTGCCAGCAGCTCCTACGGGGGGACCCAGTACTTC
cdr3_aa: CASSSYGGTQYF

clone_size: NA
d_call: TRBD1
j_call: TRBJ1-5
v_call: TRBV27
cdr3_nt: TGTGCCAGCAGCCCTTTAGACAGGGGCAATCAGCCCCAGCATTTT
cdr3_aa: CASSPLDRGNQPQHF

clone_size: NA
d_call: TRBD1
j_call: TRBJ1-2
v_call: TRBV29-1
cdr3_nt: TGCAGCGTTCCCCGTGGGACAGGCCTAAACTATGGCTACACCTTC
cdr3_aa: CSVPRGTGLNYGYTF

clone_size: NA
d_call: NA
j_call: TRBJ1-2
v_call: TRBV19
cdr3_nt: TGTGCCAGTACCCTCGGGGGCTATGGCTACACCTTC
cdr3_aa: CASTLGGYGYTF

clone_size: NA
d_call: NA
j_call: TRBJ2-7
v_call: TRBV30
cdr3_nt: TGTGCCTGGAGTGTACGGGGGAGTTTGGCCTACGAGCAGTACTTC
cdr3_aa: CAWSVRGSLAYEQYF

clone_size: NA
d_call: NA
j_call: TRBJ1-6
v_call: TRBV13
cdr3_nt: TGTGCCAGCAGCTTACCCCTGAACGGAGATTCACCCCTCCACTTT
cdr3_aa: CASSLPLNGDSPLHF

clone_size: NA
d_call: NA
j_call: TRBJ1-1
v_call: TRBV7-9
cdr3_nt: TGTGCCAGCAGCTTAGGGGACACGGGTATCACTGAAGCTTTCTTT
cdr3_aa: CASSLGDTGITEAFF

clone_size: NA
d_call: TRBD1
j_call: TRBJ1-4
v_call: TRBV5-5
cdr3_nt: TGTGCCAGCAGCCGAGACAGGGGACGATCCAATGAAAAACTGTTTTTT
cdr3_aa: CASSRDRGRSNEKLFF

clone_size: NA
d_call: NA
j_call: TRBJ1-2
v_call: TRBV5-1
cdr3_nt: TGCGCCAGCAGCTCGCCGACTGGGGCCACTAACTATGGCTACACCTTC
cdr3_aa: CASSSPTGATNYGYTF

clone_size: NA
d_call: TRBD2
j_call: TRBJ2-7
v_call: TRBV6-4
cdr3_nt: TGTGCCAGCCCCCCTTTGACGGGACTAGCCACCTACGAGCAGTACTTC
cdr3_aa: CASPPLTGLATYEQYF

clone_size: NA
d_call: TRBD2
j_call: TRBJ2-3
v_call: TRBV9
cdr3_nt: TGTGCCAGCAGCGCCCTAGCGGGGAGGTTAGCAGATACGCAGTATTTT
cdr3_aa: CASSALAGRLADTQYF

clone_size: NA
d_call: NA
j_call: TRBJ2-7
v_call: TRBV5-1
cdr3_nt: TGCGCCAGCAGCCCTGTACCCCTACGGGGGGCCAACGAGCAGTACTTC
cdr3_aa: CASSPVPLRGANEQYF

clone_size: NA
d_call: TRBD2
j_call: TRBJ2-3
v_call: TRBV11-3
cdr3_nt: TGTGCCAGCAGCTTAGGCGGGGGGCGGGATACGCAGTATTTT
cdr3_aa: CASSLGGGRDTQYF

clone_size: once
d_call: NA
j_call: TRBJ1-1
v_call: TRBV5-4
cdr3_nt: TGTGCCAGCAGCTTGGCCGCGACAGGGAACACTGAAGCTTTCTTT
cdr3_aa: CASSLAATGNTEAFF

clone_size: few
d_call: TRBD2
j_call: TRBJ2-3
v_call: TRBV5-1
cdr3_nt: TGCGCCAGCATCTTCGGCGGGGGAGAAGATACGCAGTATTTT
cdr3_aa: CASIFGGGEDTQYF